Shown below are 8 T cell receptor beta chains from a single sample sequenced in a study of Graves' ophthalmopathy and Graves' hyperthyroidism. Amplification of TCR beta CDR3 regions used RNA transcripts. Amplification began with first-round RT-PCR using HTBI primers, then second-round multiplex PCR was performed. TCRdb fed the multiplex PCR reads into MiXCR, producing one record per CDR3 protein. The sample yields a few hundred thousand distinct CDR3 sequences, less than 40% seen once. The sample consisted of peripheral blood or thyroid tissue (not recorded which). The receptors come from an adult man with Graves' hyperthyroidism.

This clonotype was observed a handful of times. The V call is TRBV27, the J call TRBJ1-1, with D unclear. Germline V gives CDR1 MNHEY, CDR2 SMNVEV (reference sequence). Trimming shortened V by 6 bases and J by 5 bases, and 22 bases separated the two germline ends. The CDR3 has 16 residues. For the CDR3, the DNA is TGTGCCAGCAGCCTTAGGAAGGTGTCGGTGGCGACTGAAGCTTTCTTT. Translated, it gives CASSLRKVSVATEAFF.

V and J are TRBV7-2 and TRBJ2-7; TRBD2 matches at 7 bases. This CDR3 is 15 amino acids long. V lost 6 bases and J lost 3; bases outside the gene matches: 11. Looked up from germline, CDR1 is SGHTA and CDR2 is FQGNSA. CDR3 protein: CASRLRGNRDYEQYF. In DNA form, the CDR3 reads TGTGCCAGCAGATTGCGGGGGAACAGAGACTACGAGCAGTACTTC.

The chain has TRBV27 and TRBJ2-5; the D gene is possibly TRBD1 (5 bases). Between the trimmed V and J ends, which lost 2 bases and 3 bases, there was a span of 13 bases. CDR3 length: 15 amino acids. CDR1 MNHEY and CDR2 SMNVEV come from the germline V gene (reference sequence). Written as DNA, the CDR3 is TGTGCCAGCAGTTTAATAGGGGATAGAGAAGAGACCCAGTACTTC. It specifies CASSLIGDREETQYF.

This clonotype was seen just once. A read error is likely, as this CDR3 ends without the conserved phenylalanine or tryptophan. The V gene is TRBV29-1, the J gene TRBJ1-1, with D unclear. The length of the CDR3 is 13 residues. From germline, CDR1 is SQVTM and CDR2 ANQGSEA. The V gene lost 4 bases and the J gene lost 6 bases, with 15 bases spanning the gap. The CDR3 coding sequence is TGCAGCGTTGGGAAGGGCTCTGACGCTGAAGCTTTCCTT. Protein sequence: CSVGKGSDAEAFL.

This clonotype was observed many times. This chain links TRBV6-5 with TRBJ2-7; no firm D call. This CDR3 is 12 amino acids long. V shed 6 bases and J shed 5 bases, with 11 bases lying between them. CDR1 is MNHEY, CDR2 SVGAGI, per germline. In DNA, the CDR3 is TGTGCCAGCAGCTCACACTTGAACGAGCAGTACTTC. Its translation: CASSSHLNEQYF.

The chain is built from TRBV29-1 and TRBJ1-2; 8 bases are a match to TRBD1. The CDR3 extends over 11 amino acids. Germline V lookup: CDR1 SQVTM, CDR2 ANQGSEA. In nucleotides, the CDR3 is TGCAGTCGACAGGGGCACTATGGCTACACCTTC. Protein product: CSRQGHYGYTF.

In its sample, this clonotype was seen a few times. The J gene is TRBJ2-7, the V gene TRBV12-3 or TRBV12-4; 7 bases fit TRBD2. V gave up 6 bases and J gave up 3 bases; unmatched junction bases: 8. The length of the CDR3 is 14 residues. CDR3 nucleotide sequence: TGTGCCAGCAGCTTTCGACTAGCAAACTACGAGCAGTACTTC. Translating gives CASSFRLANYEQYF.

The J gene is TRBJ1-1, the V gene TRBV7-9; unclear D gene. This CDR3 spans 13 amino acids. CDR1 and CDR2 from the germline V gene are SEHNR and FQNEAQ (reference sequence). The V end lost 8 bases, the J end lost 4 bases, and 14 bases lay between the germline ends. CDR3: CASSLHEGTEAFF. The CDR3 nucleotides read TGTGCCAGCTCTTTACACGAGGGCACTGAAGCTTTCTTT. The full variable domain, completed using reference TRBV7-9 and TRBJ1-1, is DTGVSQNPRHKITKRGQNVTFRCDPISEHNRLYWYRQTLGQGPEFLTYFQNEAQLEKSRLLSDRFSAERPKGSFSTLEIQRTEQGDSAMYLCASSLHEGTEAFFGQGTRLTVV.